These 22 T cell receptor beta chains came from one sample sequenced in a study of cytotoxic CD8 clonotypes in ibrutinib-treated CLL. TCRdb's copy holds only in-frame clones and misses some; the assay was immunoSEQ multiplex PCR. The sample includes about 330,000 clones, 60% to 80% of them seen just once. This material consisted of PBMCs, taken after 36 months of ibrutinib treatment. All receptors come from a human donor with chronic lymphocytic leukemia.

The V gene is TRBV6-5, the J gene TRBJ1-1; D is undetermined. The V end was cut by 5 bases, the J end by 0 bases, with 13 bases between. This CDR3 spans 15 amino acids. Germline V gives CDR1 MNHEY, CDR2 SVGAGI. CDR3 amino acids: CASSPPTGMNTEAFF. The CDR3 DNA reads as TGTGCCAGCAGTCCGCCGACCGGGATGAACACTGAAGCTTTCTTT.

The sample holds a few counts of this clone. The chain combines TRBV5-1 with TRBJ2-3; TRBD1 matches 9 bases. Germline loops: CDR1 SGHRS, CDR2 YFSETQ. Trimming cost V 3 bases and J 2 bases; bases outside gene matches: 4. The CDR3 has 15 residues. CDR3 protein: CASSYGQGITDTQYF. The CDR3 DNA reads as TGCGCCAGCAGCTACGGACAGGGGATCACAGATACGCAGTATTTT.

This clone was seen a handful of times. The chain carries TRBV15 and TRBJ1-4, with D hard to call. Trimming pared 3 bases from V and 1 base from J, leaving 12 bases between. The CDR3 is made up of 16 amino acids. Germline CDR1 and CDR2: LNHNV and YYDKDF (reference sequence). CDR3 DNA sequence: TGTGCCACCAGCAGGTTTTTGAGGGAAACTAATGAAAAACTGTTTTTT. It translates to CATSRFLRETNEKLFF.

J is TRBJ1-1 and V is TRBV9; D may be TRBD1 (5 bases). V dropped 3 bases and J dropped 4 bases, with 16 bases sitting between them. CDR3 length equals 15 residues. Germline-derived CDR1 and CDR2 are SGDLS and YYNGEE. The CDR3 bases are TGTGCCAGCAGCGCCCTACGCCGGGGGGGCACTGAAGCTTTCTTT. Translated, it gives CASSALRRGGTEAFF.

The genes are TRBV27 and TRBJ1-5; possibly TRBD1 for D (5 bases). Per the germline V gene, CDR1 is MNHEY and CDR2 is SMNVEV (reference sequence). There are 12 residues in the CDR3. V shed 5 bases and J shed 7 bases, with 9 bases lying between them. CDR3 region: CASSAWDQPQHF. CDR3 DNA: TGTGCCAGCAGTGCCTGGGACCAGCCCCAGCATTTT.

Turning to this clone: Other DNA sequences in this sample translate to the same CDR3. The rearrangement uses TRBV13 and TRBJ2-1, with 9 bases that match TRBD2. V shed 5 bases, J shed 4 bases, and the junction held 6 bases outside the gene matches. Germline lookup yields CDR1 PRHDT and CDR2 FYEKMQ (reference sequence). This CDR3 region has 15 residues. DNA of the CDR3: TGTGCCAGCAGCCTACTAGCGGGCGGATACAATGAGCAGTTCTTC. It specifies CASSLLAGGYNEQFF.

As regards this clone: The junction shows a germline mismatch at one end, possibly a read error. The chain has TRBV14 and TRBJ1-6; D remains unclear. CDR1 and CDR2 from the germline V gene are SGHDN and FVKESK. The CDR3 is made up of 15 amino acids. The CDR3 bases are TGTGCCAGCAGCCAAGGGGTCTCCCATAATTCACCCCTCCACTTT. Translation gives CASSQGVSHNSPLHF.

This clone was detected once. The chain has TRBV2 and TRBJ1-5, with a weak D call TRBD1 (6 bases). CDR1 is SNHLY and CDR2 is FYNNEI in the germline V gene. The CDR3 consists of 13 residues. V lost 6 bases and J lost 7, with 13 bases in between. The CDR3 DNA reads TGTGCCAGCAGAGCAGGGGAAGAACAGCCCCAGCATTTT. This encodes CASRAGEEQPQHF.

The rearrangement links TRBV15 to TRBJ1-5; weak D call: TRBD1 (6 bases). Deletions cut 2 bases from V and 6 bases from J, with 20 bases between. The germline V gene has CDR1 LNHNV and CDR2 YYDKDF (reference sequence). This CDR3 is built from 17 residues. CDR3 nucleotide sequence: TGTGCCACCAGCAGACTCGTTGGGGGCGCGATCGGTCAGCCCCAGCATTTT. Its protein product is CATSRLVGGAIGQPQHF.

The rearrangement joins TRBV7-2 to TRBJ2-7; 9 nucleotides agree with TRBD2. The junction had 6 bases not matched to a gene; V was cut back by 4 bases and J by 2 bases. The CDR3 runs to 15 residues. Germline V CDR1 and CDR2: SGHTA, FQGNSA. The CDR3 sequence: CASSSEGGRAYEQYF. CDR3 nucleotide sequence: TGTGCCAGCAGCTCAGAGGGCGGGAGGGCCTACGAGCAGTACTTC.

CDR3 DNA sequence: TGCAGCGTGCAGGGTTTCTCTGGGGCCAACGTCCTGACTTTC. The encoded protein is CSVQGFSGANVLTF. The chain uses TRBV29-1 and TRBJ2-6, with a weak D call TRBD1 (5 bases). Germline loops: CDR1 SQVTM, CDR2 ANQGSEA. The V end lost 6 bases, the J end lost 0 bases, and 9 bases lay between the germline ends. The CDR3 spans 14 residues.

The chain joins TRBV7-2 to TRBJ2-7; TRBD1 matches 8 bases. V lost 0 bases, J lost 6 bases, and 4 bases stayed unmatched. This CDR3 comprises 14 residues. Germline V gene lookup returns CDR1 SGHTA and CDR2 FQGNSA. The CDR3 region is CASSLAGQVGEQYF. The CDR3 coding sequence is TGTGCCAGCAGCTTAGCGGGACAGGTGGGCGAGCAGTACTTC.

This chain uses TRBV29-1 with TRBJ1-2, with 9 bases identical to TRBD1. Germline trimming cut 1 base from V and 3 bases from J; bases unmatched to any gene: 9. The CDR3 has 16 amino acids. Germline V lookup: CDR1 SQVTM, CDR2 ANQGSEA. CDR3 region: CSVEGGGQGPYYGYTF. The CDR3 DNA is TGCAGCGTTGAAGGAGGGGGACAGGGTCCCTACTATGGCTACACCTTC.

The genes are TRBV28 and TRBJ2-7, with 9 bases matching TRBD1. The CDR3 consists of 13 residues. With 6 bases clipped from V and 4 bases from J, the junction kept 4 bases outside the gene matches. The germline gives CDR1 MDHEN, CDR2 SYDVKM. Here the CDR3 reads CASRGQGKYEQYF. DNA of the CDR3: TGTGCCAGCAGGGGACAGGGAAAATACGAGCAGTACTTC.

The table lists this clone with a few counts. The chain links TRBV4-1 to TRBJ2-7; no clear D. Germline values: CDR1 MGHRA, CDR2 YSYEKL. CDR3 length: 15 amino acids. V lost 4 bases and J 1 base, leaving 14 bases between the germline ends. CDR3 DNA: TGCGCCAGCAGCCGGGCGTGGCTTGGGTCCTACGAGCAGTACTTC. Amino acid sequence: CASSRAWLGSYEQYF.

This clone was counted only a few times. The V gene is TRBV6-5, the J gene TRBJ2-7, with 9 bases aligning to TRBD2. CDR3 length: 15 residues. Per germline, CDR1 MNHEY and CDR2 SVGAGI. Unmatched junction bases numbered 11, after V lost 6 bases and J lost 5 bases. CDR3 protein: CASRSPGLAYHEQYF. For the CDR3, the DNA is TGTGCCAGCAGGTCACCGGGACTAGCATATCACGAGCAGTACTTC.

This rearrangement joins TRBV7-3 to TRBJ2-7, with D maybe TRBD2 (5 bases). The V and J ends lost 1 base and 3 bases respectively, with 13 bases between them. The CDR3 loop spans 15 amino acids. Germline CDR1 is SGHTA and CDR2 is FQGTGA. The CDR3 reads CASSLKGGFGYEQYF. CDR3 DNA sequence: TGTGCCAGCAGCTTAAAGGGCGGGTTCGGCTACGAGCAGTACTTC.

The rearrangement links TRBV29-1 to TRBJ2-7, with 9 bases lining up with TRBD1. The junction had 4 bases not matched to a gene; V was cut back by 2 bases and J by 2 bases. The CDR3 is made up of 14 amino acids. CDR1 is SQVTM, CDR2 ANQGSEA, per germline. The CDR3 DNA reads TGCAGCGTTGAAAAAGGGGACAGGGCCTACGAGCAGTACTTC. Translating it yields CSVEKGDRAYEQYF.

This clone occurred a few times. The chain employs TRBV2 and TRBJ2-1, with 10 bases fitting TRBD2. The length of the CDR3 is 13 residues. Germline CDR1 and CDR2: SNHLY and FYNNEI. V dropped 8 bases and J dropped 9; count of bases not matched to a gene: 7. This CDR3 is CASGREREGEQFF. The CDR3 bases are TGTGCCAGCGGGAGGGAGCGGGAGGGTGAGCAGTTCTTC.

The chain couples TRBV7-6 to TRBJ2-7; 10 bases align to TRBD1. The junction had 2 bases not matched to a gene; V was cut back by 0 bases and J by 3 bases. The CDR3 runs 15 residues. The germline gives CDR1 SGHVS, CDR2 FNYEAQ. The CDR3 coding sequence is TGTGCCAGCAGCTTAGCTGGGACAGGGGTCTACGAGCAGTACTTC. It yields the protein CASSLAGTGVYEQYF.

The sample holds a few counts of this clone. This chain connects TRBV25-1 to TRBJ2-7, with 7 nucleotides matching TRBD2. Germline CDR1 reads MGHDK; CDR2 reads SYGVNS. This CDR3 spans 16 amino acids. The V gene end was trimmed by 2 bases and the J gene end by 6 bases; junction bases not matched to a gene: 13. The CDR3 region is CASSEGHGLVRGEQYF. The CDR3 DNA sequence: TGTGCCAGCAGTGAAGGGCACGGACTAGTTAGAGGCGAGCAGTACTTC.

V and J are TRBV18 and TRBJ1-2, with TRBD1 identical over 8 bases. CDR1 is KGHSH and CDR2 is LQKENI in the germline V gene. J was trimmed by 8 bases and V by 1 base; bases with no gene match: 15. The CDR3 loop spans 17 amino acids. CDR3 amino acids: CASSPRARGPEVSGYTF. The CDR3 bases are TGTGCCAGCTCACCACGGGCCAGGGGGCCAGAGGTCTCCGGCTACACCTTC.